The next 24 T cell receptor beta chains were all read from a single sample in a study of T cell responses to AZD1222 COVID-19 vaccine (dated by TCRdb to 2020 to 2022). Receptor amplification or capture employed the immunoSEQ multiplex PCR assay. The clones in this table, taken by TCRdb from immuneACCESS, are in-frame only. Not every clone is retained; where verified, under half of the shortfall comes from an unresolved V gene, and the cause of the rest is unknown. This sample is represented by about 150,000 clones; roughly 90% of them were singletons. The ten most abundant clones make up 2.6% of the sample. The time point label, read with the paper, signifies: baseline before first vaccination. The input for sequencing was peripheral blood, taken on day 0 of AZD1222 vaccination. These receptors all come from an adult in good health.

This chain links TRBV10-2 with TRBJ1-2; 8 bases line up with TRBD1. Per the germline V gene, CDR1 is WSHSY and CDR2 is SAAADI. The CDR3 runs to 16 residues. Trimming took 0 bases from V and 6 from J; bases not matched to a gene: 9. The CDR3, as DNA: TGCGCCAGCAGTGAGTCGTCTAGCAGGGGGCTCGATGGCTACACCTTC. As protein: CASSESSSRGLDGYTF.

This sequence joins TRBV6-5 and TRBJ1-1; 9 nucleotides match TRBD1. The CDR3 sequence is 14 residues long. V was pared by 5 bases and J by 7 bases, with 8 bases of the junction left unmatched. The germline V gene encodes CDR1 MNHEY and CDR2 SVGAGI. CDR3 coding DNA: TGTGCCAGCAGTCATGACAGGGGGGAGGGTGAAGCTTTCTTT. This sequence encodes CASSHDRGEGEAFF.

CDR3 in amino acids: CSVSGGVLGYTF. CDR3 DNA sequence: TGCAGCGTTTCAGGGGGGGTATTGGGCTACACCTTC. The V call is TRBV29-1, the J call TRBJ1-2, with 7 bases lining up with TRBD1. Germline lookup yields CDR1 SQVTM and CDR2 ANQGSEA. The CDR3 consists of 12 residues. V shed 5 bases, J shed 8 bases, and the junction held 8 bases outside the gene matches.

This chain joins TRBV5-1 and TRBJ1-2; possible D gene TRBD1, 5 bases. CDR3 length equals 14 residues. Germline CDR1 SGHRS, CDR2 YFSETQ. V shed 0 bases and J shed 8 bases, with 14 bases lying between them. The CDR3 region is CASSLGGGANGYTF. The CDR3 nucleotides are TGCGCCAGCAGCTTGGGTGGTGGGGCTAACGGCTACACCTTC.

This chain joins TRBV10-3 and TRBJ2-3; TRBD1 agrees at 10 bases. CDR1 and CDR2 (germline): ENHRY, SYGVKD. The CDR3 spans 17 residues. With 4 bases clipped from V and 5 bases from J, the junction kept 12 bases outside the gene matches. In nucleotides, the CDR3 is TGTGCCATCAGTGGCGGGTGGGGGACAGGGGCGATAGATACGCAGTATTTT. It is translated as CAISGGWGTGAIDTQYF.

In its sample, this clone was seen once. CDR3 residues: CASSYSAGPYEQYF. Written as DNA, the CDR3 is TGTGCCAGCAGTTACTCGGCAGGGCCCTACGAGCAGTACTTC. The rearrangement joins TRBV6-5 to TRBJ2-7, with D possibly matching TRBD1 (5 bases). The CDR3 covers 14 residues. Trimming took 0 bases from V and 2 from J, leaving 8 bases between them. Germline CDR1 is MNHEY and CDR2 is SVGAGI.

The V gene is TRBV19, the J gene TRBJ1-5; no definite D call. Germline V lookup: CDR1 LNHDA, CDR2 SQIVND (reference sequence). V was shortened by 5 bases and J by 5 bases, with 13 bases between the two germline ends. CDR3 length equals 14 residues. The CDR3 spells CASSDPGLYQPQHF. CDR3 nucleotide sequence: TGTGCCAGTAGTGACCCCGGGCTCTATCAGCCCCAGCATTTT. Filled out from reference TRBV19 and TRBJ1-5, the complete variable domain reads DGGITQSPKYLFRKEGQNVTLSCEQNLNHDAMYWYRQDPGQGLRLIYYSQIVNDFQKGDIAEGYSVSREKKESFPLTVTSAQKNPTAFYLCASSDPGLYQPQHFGDGTRLSIL.

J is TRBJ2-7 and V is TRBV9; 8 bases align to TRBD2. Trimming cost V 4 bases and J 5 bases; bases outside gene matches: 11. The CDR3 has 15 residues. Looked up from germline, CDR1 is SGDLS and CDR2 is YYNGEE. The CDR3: CASSPRLAGYHEQYF. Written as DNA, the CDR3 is TGTGCCAGCAGCCCTCGTTTAGCGGGATACCACGAGCAGTACTTC.

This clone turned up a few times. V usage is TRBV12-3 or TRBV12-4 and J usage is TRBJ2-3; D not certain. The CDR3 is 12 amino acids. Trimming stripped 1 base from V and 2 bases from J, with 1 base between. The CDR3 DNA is TGTGCCAGCAGTTTAGTCACAGATACGCAGTATTTT. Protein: CASSLVTDTQYF.

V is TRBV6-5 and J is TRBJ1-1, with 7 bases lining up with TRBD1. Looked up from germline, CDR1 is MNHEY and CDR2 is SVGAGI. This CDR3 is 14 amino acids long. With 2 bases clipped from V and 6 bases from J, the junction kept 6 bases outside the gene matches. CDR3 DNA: TGTGCCAGCAGTTACGGTAGGGGGCTCTCTGAAGCTTTCTTT. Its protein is CASSYGRGLSEAFF.

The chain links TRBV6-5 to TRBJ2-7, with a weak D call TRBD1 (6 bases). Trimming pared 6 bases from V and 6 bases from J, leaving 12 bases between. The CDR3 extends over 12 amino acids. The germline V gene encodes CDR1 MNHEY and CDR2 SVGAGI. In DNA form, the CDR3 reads TGTGCCAGCAGCAAACAGGGCTTCGAGCAGTACTTC. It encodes CASSKQGFEQYF.

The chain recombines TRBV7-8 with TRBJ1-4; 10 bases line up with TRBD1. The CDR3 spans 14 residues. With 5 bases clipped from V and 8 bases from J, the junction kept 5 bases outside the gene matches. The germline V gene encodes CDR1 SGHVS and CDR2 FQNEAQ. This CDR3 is CASSPGTGEEKLFF. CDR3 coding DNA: TGTGCCAGCAGCCCCGGGACAGGGGAAGAAAAACTGTTTTTT.

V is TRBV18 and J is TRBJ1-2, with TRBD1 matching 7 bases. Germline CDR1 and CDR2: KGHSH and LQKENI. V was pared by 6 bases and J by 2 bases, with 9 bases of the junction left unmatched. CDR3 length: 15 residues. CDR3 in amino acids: CASSPTGEVNYGYTF. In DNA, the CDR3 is TGTGCCAGCTCTCCAACAGGGGAAGTCAACTATGGCTACACCTTC. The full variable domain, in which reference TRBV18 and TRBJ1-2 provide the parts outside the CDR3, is NAGVMQNPRHLVRRRGQEARLRCSPMKGHSHVYWYRQLPEEGLKFMVYLQKENIIDESGMPKERFSAEFPKEGPSILRIQQVVRGDSAAYFCASSPTGEVNYGYTFGSGTRLTVV.

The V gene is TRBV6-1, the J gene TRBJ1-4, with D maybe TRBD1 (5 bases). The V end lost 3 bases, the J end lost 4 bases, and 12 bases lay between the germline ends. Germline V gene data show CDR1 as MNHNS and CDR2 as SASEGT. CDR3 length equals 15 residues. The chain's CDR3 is CASSERQRYNEKLFF. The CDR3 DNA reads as TGTGCCAGCAGTGAGAGACAGCGCTATAATGAAAAACTGTTTTTT.

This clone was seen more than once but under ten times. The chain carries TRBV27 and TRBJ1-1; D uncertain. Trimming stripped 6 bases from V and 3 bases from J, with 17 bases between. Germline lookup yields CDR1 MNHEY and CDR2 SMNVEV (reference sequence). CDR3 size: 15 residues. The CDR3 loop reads CASSPLGGGDTEAFF. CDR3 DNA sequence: TGTGCCAGCAGCCCCCTCGGAGGCGGAGACACTGAAGCTTTCTTT.

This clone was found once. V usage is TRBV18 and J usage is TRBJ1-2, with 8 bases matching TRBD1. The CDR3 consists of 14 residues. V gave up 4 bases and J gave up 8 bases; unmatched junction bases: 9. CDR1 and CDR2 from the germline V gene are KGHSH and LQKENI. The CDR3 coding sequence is TGTGCCAGCTCACGACAGGACAGGGTAGGAGGCTACACCTTC. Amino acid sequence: CASSRQDRVGGYTF.

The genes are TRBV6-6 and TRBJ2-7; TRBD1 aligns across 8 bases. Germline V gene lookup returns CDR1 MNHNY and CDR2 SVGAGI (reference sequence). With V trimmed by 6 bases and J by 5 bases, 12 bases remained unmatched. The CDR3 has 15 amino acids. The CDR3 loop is CASRHRSGQGHEQYF. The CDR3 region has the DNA TGTGCCAGCAGACACAGGTCCGGACAGGGACACGAGCAGTACTTC.

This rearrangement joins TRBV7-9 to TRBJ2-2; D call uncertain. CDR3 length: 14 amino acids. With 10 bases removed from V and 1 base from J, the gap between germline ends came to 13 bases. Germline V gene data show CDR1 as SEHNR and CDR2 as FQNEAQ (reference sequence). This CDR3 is CATPRSENTGELFF. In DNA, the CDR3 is TGTGCCACCCCAAGGAGCGAGAACACCGGGGAGCTGTTTTTT.

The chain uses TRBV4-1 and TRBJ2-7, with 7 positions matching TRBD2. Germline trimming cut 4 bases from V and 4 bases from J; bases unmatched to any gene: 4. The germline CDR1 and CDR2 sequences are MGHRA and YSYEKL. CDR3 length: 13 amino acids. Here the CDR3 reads CASSPVGGYEQYF. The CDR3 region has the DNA TGCGCCAGCAGCCCGGTGGGAGGGTACGAGCAGTACTTC.

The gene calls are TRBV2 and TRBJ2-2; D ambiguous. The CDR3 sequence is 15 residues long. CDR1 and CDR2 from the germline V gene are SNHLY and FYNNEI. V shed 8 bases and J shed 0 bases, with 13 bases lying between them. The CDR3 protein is CASLKESANTGELFF. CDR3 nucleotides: TGTGCCAGCTTGAAGGAGAGCGCGAACACCGGGGAGCTGTTTTTT. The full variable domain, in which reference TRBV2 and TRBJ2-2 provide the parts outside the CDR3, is EPEVTQTPSHQVTQMGQEVILRCVPISNHLYFYWYRQILGQKVEFLVSFYNNEISEKSEIFDDQFSVERPDGSNFTLKIRSTKLEDSAMYFCASLKESANTGELFFGEGSRLTVL.

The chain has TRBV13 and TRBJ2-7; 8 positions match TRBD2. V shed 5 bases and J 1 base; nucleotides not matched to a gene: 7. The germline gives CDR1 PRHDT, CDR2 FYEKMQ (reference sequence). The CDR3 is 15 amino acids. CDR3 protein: CASSVSGKRSYEQYF. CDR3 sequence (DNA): TGTGCCAGCAGCGTTAGCGGGAAGAGGTCCTACGAGCAGTACTTC.

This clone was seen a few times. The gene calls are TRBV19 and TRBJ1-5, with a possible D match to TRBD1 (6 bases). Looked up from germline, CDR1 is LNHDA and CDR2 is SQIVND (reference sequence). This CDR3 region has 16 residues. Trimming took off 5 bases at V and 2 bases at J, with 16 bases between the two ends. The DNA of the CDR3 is TGTGCCAGTAGTTCCCAGGGAGGGGGTCGCAATCAGCCCCAGCATTTT. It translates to CASSSQGGGRNQPQHF.

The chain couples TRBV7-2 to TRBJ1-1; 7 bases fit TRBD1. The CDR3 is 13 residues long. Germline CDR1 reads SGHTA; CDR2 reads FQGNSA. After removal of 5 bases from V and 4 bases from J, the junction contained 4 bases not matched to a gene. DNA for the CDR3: TGTGCCAGCAGCCTTACAGGGGCCACTGAAGCTTTCTTT. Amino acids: CASSLTGATEAFF.

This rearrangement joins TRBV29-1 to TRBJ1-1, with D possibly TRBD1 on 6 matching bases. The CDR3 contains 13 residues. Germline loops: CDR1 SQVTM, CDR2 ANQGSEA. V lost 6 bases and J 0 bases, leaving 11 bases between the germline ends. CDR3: CSVAQGLNTEAFF. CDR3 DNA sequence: TGCAGCGTCGCCCAGGGGTTGAACACTGAAGCTTTCTTT.